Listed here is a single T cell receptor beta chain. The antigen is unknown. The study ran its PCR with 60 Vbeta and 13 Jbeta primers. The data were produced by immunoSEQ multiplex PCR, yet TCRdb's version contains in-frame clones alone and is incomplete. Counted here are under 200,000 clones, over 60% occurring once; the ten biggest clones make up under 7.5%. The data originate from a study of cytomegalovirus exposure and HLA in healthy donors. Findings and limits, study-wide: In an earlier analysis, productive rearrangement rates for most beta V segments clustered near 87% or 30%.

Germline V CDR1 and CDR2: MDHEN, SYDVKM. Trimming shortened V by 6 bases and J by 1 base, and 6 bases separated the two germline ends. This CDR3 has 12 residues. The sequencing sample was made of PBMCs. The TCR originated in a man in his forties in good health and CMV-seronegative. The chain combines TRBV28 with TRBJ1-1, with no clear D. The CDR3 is CASSPGNTEAFF. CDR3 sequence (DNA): TGTGCCAGCAGCCCAGGGAACACTGAAGCTTTCTTT. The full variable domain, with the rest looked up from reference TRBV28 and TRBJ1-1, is DVKVTQSSRYLVKRTGEKVFLECVQDMDHENMFWYRQDPGLGLRLIYFSYDVKMKEKGDIPEGYSVSREKKERFSLILESASTNQTSMYLCASSPGNTEAFFGQGTRLTVV.